This T cell receptor beta chain originates from a study of early stage breast cancer tumors. Produced via immunoSEQ multiplex PCR; TCRdb's table is partial and in-frame only. The sample shows over 11,000 clones, 79% of them seen only once. From germline, CDR1 is MGHRA and CDR2 YSYEKL. The CDR3 runs 16 residues. Trimming stripped 0 bases from V and 4 bases from J, with 14 bases between. Study-level points and caveats: Comparing each tissue with blood distinguished tumor from normal in most of the 16 patients.

On this clone itself: Its antigen remains unidentified.

This sequence joins TRBV4-1 and TRBJ2-3; D unclear. The specimen was normal breast tissue next to the tumor. The receptor's source is a person between 50 and 60 years old with breast cancer. The CDR3: CASSQEIAVYADTQYF. The CDR3 nucleotides are TGCGCCAGCAGCCAAGAAATCGCGGTTTACGCAGATACGCAGTATTTT.